Each of the 25 T cell receptor beta chains below was sequenced from the same sample in a study of cytomegalovirus exposure and HLA in healthy donors. 60 Vbeta and 13 Jbeta primers were used in PCR. The data were produced by immunoSEQ multiplex PCR, yet TCRdb's version contains in-frame clones alone and is incomplete. Counted here are more than 200,000 clones, approximately 80% occurring once; the ten biggest clones make up around 15%. Material for sequencing was PBMCs. These receptor sequences come from a man aged 40-50 years in good health and CMV-seronegative.

V gene TRBV5-1 combines with J gene TRBJ2-7, with 9 bases aligning to TRBD1. CDR3 length equals 14 residues. Germline assignment: CDR1 SGHRS and CDR2 YFSETQ. With 4 bases clipped from V and 3 bases from J, the junction kept 5 bases outside the gene matches. The CDR3 DNA reads TGCGCCAGCAGCATCTGGGGACAGGGCTACGAGCAGTACTTC. Its translation is CASSIWGQGYEQYF. Using reference TRBV5-1 and TRBJ2-7 for the parts outside the CDR3, the full variable domain is KAGVTQTPRYLIKTRGQQVTLSCSPISGHRSVSWYQQTPGQGLQFLFEYFSETQRNKGNFPGRFSGRQFSNSRSEMNVSTLELGDSALYLCASSIWGQGYEQYFGPGTRLTVT.

V usage is TRBV2 and J usage is TRBJ2-1; TRBD2 agrees at 9 bases. The germline V gene encodes CDR1 SNHLY and CDR2 FYNNEI. The CDR3 loop spans 14 amino acids. V was pared by 7 bases and J by 2 bases, with 3 bases of the junction left unmatched. CDR3 region: CASNGGRAYNEQFF. CDR3 DNA sequence: TGTGCCAGCAACGGCGGGAGGGCCTACAATGAGCAGTTCTTC.

This chain joins TRBV2 and TRBJ2-7, with 9 positions matching TRBD1. The J segment lost 2 bases and the V segment lost 1 base, leaving 3 bases of the junction unmatched. The CDR3 extends over 15 amino acids. The germline V gene has CDR1 SNHLY and CDR2 FYNNEI. This CDR3 is CASSEGTGVPYEQYF. The CDR3 DNA sequence: TGTGCCAGCAGTGAAGGGACAGGGGTACCCTACGAGCAGTACTTC.

The V call is TRBV7-8, the J call TRBJ2-3, with 12 bases matching TRBD2. The CDR3 sequence is 16 residues long. V dropped 2 bases and J dropped 6; count of bases not matched to a gene: 6. Looked up from germline, CDR1 is SGHVS and CDR2 is FQNEAQ. As DNA, the CDR3 is TGTGCCAGCAGCTTACTAGCGGGGGGGCAGTTCGATACGCAGTATTTT. Translated: CASSLLAGGQFDTQYF.

The J gene is TRBJ2-7, the V gene TRBV6-5, with TRBD2 as a possible D gene (6 bases). V was trimmed by 6 bases and J by 0 bases, leaving 12 bases between them. The CDR3 sequence is 14 residues long. Per germline, CDR1 MNHEY and CDR2 SVGAGI. DNA of the CDR3: TGTGCCAGCAGCCGGGACTTCAGCTCCTACGAGCAGTACTTC. Translated, it gives CASSRDFSSYEQYF.

The rearrangement joins TRBV5-6 to TRBJ2-2, with 14 bases that match TRBD2. Trimming cost V 4 bases and J 7 bases; bases outside gene matches: 9. This CDR3 has 17 residues. Germline V gene sequence: CDR1 SGHDT, CDR2 YYEEEE. The CDR3 region has the DNA TGTGCCAGCAGCACACCGGGACTAGCGGGAGCCGACGGGGAGCTGTTTTTT. Protein product: CASSTPGLAGADGELFF.

CDR3 DNA: TGTGCCAGCCAGGGGATCTATGGCTACACCTTC. Its protein is CASQGIYGYTF. The chain couples TRBV7-9 to TRBJ1-2; maybe TRBD1 (6 bases). The CDR3 spans 11 residues. The V gene lost 8 bases and the J gene lost 4 bases, with 8 bases spanning the gap. The germline gives CDR1 SEHNR, CDR2 FQNEAQ (reference sequence).

In regard to this clone: The junction differs from germline at one of its ends, possibly a read error. CDR3 in amino acids: CSSSSLQGPQYEQYF. The CDR3 bases are TGTTCCAGCAGCTCCTTACAGGGTCCCCAATACGAGCAGTACTTC. The chain joins TRBV7-9 to TRBJ2-7; D might be TRBD1 (6 bases). CDR1 and CDR2 (germline): SEHNR, FQNEAQ (reference sequence). This CDR3 has 15 residues.

CDR3 coding DNA: TGCGCCAGCAGCTTGGAGGGGGAACAGCCCCAGCATTTT. Translation: CASSLEGEQPQHF. V gene TRBV5-1 combines with J gene TRBJ1-5, with a possible D match to TRBD1 (6 bases). CDR1 and CDR2 (germline): SGHRS, YFSETQ. The CDR3 has 13 amino acids. Between the trimmed V and J ends, which lost 0 bases and 7 bases, there was a span of 8 bases.

J is TRBJ1-5 and V is TRBV7-8; D is perhaps TRBD1 (5 bases). The CDR3 length is 18 residues. Germline CDR1 is SGHVS and CDR2 is FQNEAQ. The V and J ends lost 5 bases and 0 bases respectively, with 20 bases between them. In DNA, the CDR3 is TGTGCCAGCAGCCCAATAGGGGTCACAAGGACTAGCAATCAGCCCCAGCATTTT. It specifies CASSPIGVTRTSNQPQHF.

The genes are TRBV7-2 and TRBJ2-1; 7 bases are shared with TRBD1. Germline V gives CDR1 SGHTA, CDR2 FQGNSA. J was trimmed by 4 bases and V by 1 base; bases with no gene match: 4. The CDR3 has 15 residues. The CDR3 bases are TGTGCCAGCAGCTTAGACGGCAGGGGGTACAATGAGCAGTTCTTC. Translated, it gives CASSLDGRGYNEQFF. Supplemented by reference TRBV7-2 and TRBJ2-1, the full variable domain reads GAGVSQSPSNKVTEKGKDVELRCDPISGHTALYWYRQSLGQGLEFLIYFQGNSAPDKSGLPSDRFSAERTGGSVSTLTIQRTQQEDSAVYLCASSLDGRGYNEQFFGPGTRLTVL.

This clone was seen more than once but under ten times. The chain recombines TRBV27 with TRBJ2-1; 9 bases match TRBD2. The J segment lost 6 bases and the V segment lost 2 bases, leaving 5 bases of the junction unmatched. From germline, CDR1 is MNHEY and CDR2 SMNVEV (reference sequence). The CDR3 totals 15 residues. The DNA for the CDR3 is TGTGCCAGCAGTTTAGTACTAGCGGGTATCAATGAGCAGTTCTTC. This codes for CASSLVLAGINEQFF.

This chain uses TRBV23-1 with TRBJ1-5; D gene uncertain. TRBV23-1 is filed as an ORF, its function uncertain. The CDR3 sequence is 13 residues long. The V end was cut by 6 bases, the J end by 9 bases, with 15 bases between. The CDR3 region is CASSTNESGPQHF. CDR3 DNA sequence: TGCGCCAGCAGCACAAACGAATCGGGGCCCCAGCATTTT.

The V and J genes are TRBV6-5 and TRBJ2-2; weak D call: TRBD1 (6 bases). The CDR3 contains 15 residues. CDR1 and CDR2 (germline): MNHEY, SVGAGI. V was clipped by 10 bases and J by 1 base, with 16 bases between them. The CDR3 reads CANRQSQGNTGELFF. The CDR3 DNA reads as TGTGCCAACCGACAATCACAGGGGAACACCGGGGAGCTGTTTTTT.

The chain combines TRBV6-5 with TRBJ1-6, with D maybe TRBD1 (5 bases). The V gene's germline CDR1 is MNHEY and CDR2 SVGAGI. V lost 10 bases, J lost 6 bases, and 10 bases lay in between. CDR3 size: 12 residues. The CDR3 nucleotides read TGTGCCACGACGGGGGGTAATTCACCCCTCCACTTT. Amino acid sequence: CATTGGNSPLHF.

The chain is built from TRBV5-1 and TRBJ1-1; weak D call: TRBD1 (5 bases). Trimming pared 3 bases from V and 3 bases from J, leaving 12 bases between. Germline lookup yields CDR1 SGHRS and CDR2 YFSETQ. The CDR3 is made up of 14 amino acids. CDR3 nucleotide sequence: TGCGCCAGCAGCTCGGGACTGAGGGACACTGAAGCTTTCTTT. It translates to CASSSGLRDTEAFF.

This rearrangement joins TRBV9 to TRBJ2-7, with a possible D match to TRBD1 (6 bases). V dropped 4 bases and J dropped 2 bases, with 13 bases sitting between them. The CDR3 contains 14 residues. Looked up from germline, CDR1 is SGDLS and CDR2 is YYNGEE. CDR3 bases: TGTGCCAGCAGCACCGACAGGCCCCCCTACGAGCAGTACTTC. This translates into CASSTDRPPYEQYF.

This chain joins TRBV4-3 and TRBJ1-5, with TRBD1 as a possible D gene (5 bases). Germline V gives CDR1 LGHNA, CDR2 YSLEER. CDR3 length equals 15 residues. Trimming took off 0 bases at V and 7 bases at J, with 13 bases between the two ends. The CDR3 is CASSQDTQGPQPQHF. CDR3 DNA: TGCGCCAGCAGCCAAGATACGCAGGGTCCCCAGCCCCAGCATTTT.

This chain connects TRBV5-1 to TRBJ2-1; 10 nucleotides line up with TRBD1. V lost 6 bases, J lost 7 bases, and 7 bases stayed unmatched. Germline V gene lookup returns CDR1 SGHRS and CDR2 YFSETQ. This CDR3 spans 14 amino acids. CDR3 DNA: TGCGCCAGCACGGGGGGACAGGGGTGGAATGAGCAGTTCTTC. As protein: CASTGGQGWNEQFF.

The chain links TRBV7-8 to TRBJ2-2; a weak D match, TRBD1 (5 bases). V lost 4 bases to trimming and J lost 2 bases, with 8 bases between them. Germline V CDR1 and CDR2: SGHVS, FQNEAQ. This CDR3 comprises 14 residues. The CDR3 is CASSSGHNTGELFF. CDR3 DNA sequence: TGTGCCAGCAGCTCCGGACACAACACCGGGGAGCTGTTTTTT.

The chain joins TRBV10-1 to TRBJ2-1; 10 bases match TRBD2. Germline loops: CDR1 WNHNN, CDR2 SYGVQD (reference sequence). The J segment lost 9 bases and the V segment lost 6 bases, leaving 5 bases of the junction unmatched. This CDR3 has 13 residues. The CDR3 protein is CASSPSGRGEQFF. Written as DNA, the CDR3 is TGCGCCAGCAGCCCTAGCGGGAGAGGTGAGCAGTTCTTC.

This clone was found once. The chain couples TRBV7-8 to TRBJ2-7; 7 positions match TRBD1. CDR3 size: 15 residues. Germline trimming cut 1 base from V and 3 bases from J; bases unmatched to any gene: 6. Germline CDR1 is SGHVS and CDR2 is FQNEAQ. CDR3 residues: CASSLGGTVLYEQYF. The CDR3 DNA is TGTGCCAGCAGCTTAGGAGGGACAGTCCTCTACGAGCAGTACTTC. The complete variable domain, with remaining parts taken from reference TRBV7-8 and TRBJ2-7, reads GAGVSQSPRYKVAKRGQDVALRCDPISGHVSLFWYQQALGQGPEFLTYFQNEAQLDKSGLPSDRFFAERPEGSVSTLKIQRTQQEDSAVYLCASSLGGTVLYEQYFGPGTRLTVT.

This clone was seen a handful of times. This sequence joins TRBV5-6 and TRBJ2-5, with a possible D match to TRBD2 (6 bases). The CDR3 length is 14 residues. V shed 5 bases and J shed 5 bases, with 16 bases lying between them. The germline CDR1 and CDR2 sequences are SGHDT and YYEEEE. Written as DNA, the CDR3 is TGTGCCAGCAGAAAGGGACTCCTGGAGGAGACCCAGTACTTC. Residues: CASRKGLLEETQYF.

J is TRBJ2-3 and V is TRBV30, with a tentative D call TRBD2 (5 bases). The CDR3 contains 13 residues. CDR1 is GTSNPN and CDR2 is SVGIG in the germline V gene (reference sequence). The ends were cut back, 3 bases at V and 4 bases at J, with 11 bases in the middle. The CDR3 spells CAWRALEADTQYF. In DNA, the CDR3 is TGTGCCTGGAGGGCACTAGAAGCAGATACGCAGTATTTT.

The chain uses TRBV5-1 and TRBJ2-1; TRBD1 agrees at 8 bases. The V gene's germline CDR1 is SGHRS and CDR2 YFSETQ. J gave up 0 bases and V 4 bases, and 12 bases lay outside the gene matches. The CDR3 extends over 18 amino acids. This CDR3 reads CASSPEGQGSSSYNEQFF. The CDR3, as DNA: TGCGCCAGCAGCCCGGAAGGACAGGGCTCTAGCTCCTACAATGAGCAGTTCTTC.